What follows are 13 T cell receptor beta chains derived from one specimen sequenced in a study of OX40 agonist ivuxolimab in advanced cancers. Only in-frame clones appear in the TCRdb table, and some are missing; sequencing was by immunoSEQ multiplex PCR. Among roughly 73,000 clones, almost 90% were seen once, and the ten largest hold around 2.6%. The material sequenced was CD4+ or CD8+ T cells sorted from blood, taken in a trial of the OX40 agonist ivuxolimab. The receptors shown here come from an adult with an advanced solid tumor such as melanoma, head and neck, liver or kidney cancer.

The V call is TRBV9, the J call TRBJ2-6; 14 bases line up with TRBD2. This CDR3 is built from 18 residues. CDR1 is SGDLS and CDR2 is YYNGEE in the germline V gene. V dropped 4 bases and J dropped 3; count of bases not matched to a gene: 6. This CDR3 reads CASSPPGLAGGGANVLTF. CDR3 sequence (DNA): TGTGCCAGCAGCCCACCAGGACTAGCGGGAGGTGGGGCCAACGTCCTGACTTTC. Combining the CDR3 with reference TRBV9 and TRBJ2-6 gives the whole variable domain DSGVTQTPKHLITATGQRVTLRCSPRSGDLSVYWYQQSLDQGLQFLIQYYNGEERAKGNILERFSAQQFPDLHSELNLSSLELGDSALYFCASSPPGLAGGGANVLTFGAGSRLTVL.

The chain uses TRBV11-3 and TRBJ2-6, with 9 bases fitting TRBD2. CDR1 is SGHNT, CDR2 YENEEA, per germline. The J segment lost 0 bases and the V segment lost 5 bases, leaving 11 bases of the junction unmatched. The CDR3 runs 19 residues. The CDR3 region is CASSPEGSGRISGANVLTF. CDR3 coding DNA: TGTGCCAGCAGCCCCGAGGGGAGCGGGAGGATCTCTGGGGCCAACGTCCTGACTTTC.

V gene TRBV11-2 combines with J gene TRBJ2-5; D may be TRBD2 (5 bases). V was shortened by 1 base and J by 5 bases, with 8 bases between the two germline ends. The CDR3 totals 13 residues. The germline gives CDR1 SGHAT, CDR2 FQNNGV. This CDR3 is CASSLGGVETQYF. The DNA of the CDR3 is TGTGCCAGCAGCTTAGGGGGAGTTGAGACCCAGTACTTC.

The V and J genes are TRBV2 and TRBJ1-5; 8 bases are a match to TRBD1. Germline V CDR1 and CDR2: SNHLY, FYNNEI. This CDR3 region has 14 residues. The trim removed 7 bases at V and 6 bases at J, leaving 8 bases unmatched. This chain's CDR3 is CASNGQGGSQPQHF. CDR3 nucleotide sequence: TGTGCCAGCAATGGACAGGGAGGGAGTCAGCCCCAGCATTTT.

This sequence joins TRBV5-1 and TRBJ2-5; D call uncertain. With 0 bases removed from V and 5 bases from J, the gap between germline ends came to 8 bases. Germline V gene sequence: CDR1 SGHRS, CDR2 YFSETQ. This CDR3 is built from 13 residues. CDR3 sequence: CASSLEMEETQYF. CDR3 DNA: TGCGCCAGCAGCTTGGAAATGGAGGAGACCCAGTACTTC.

This CDR3 reads CASSPGLAGGPTGELFF. CDR3 sequence (DNA): TGTGCCAGCAGCCCGGGACTAGCGGGAGGGCCAACCGGGGAGCTGTTTTTT. This sequence joins TRBV5-5 and TRBJ2-2; 16 bases line up with TRBD2. This CDR3 region has 17 residues. The J segment lost 5 bases and the V segment lost 4 bases, leaving 5 bases of the junction unmatched. The V gene's germline CDR1 is SGHKS and CDR2 YYEKEE (reference sequence).

The chain couples TRBV6-5 to TRBJ2-7; D could derive from TRBD1 or TRBD2 (5 bases each). CDR3 length: 15 amino acids. From germline, CDR1 is MNHEY and CDR2 SVGAGI. Trimming pared 6 bases from V and 6 bases from J, leaving 21 bases between. The CDR3 here is CASRREGPIGREQYF. DNA of the CDR3: TGTGCCAGCAGACGAGAGGGACCCATAGGACGCGAGCAGTACTTC.

This rearrangement joins TRBV19 to TRBJ2-5; D tentatively fits TRBD1 or TRBD2 (5 bases each). The CDR3 is 14 amino acids. CDR1 and CDR2 from the germline V gene are LNHDA and SQIVND (reference sequence). V was trimmed by 6 bases and J by 3 bases, leaving 14 bases between them. Written as DNA, the CDR3 is TGTGCCAGTAGGCGCTCCGGGACGGAAGAGACCCAGTACTTC. It translates to CASRRSGTEETQYF.

The rearrangement joins TRBV5-6 to TRBJ1-1; weak D call: TRBD1 (5 bases). Germline lookup yields CDR1 SGHDT and CDR2 YYEEEE. V was clipped by 4 bases and J by 1 base, with 11 bases between them. The CDR3 runs to 14 residues. The chain's CDR3 is CASSLVGGNTEAFF. The CDR3 nucleotides read TGTGCCAGCAGCCTGGTTGGGGGGAACACTGAAGCTTTCTTT.

This clone was picked up one time. For the CDR3, the DNA is TGTGCCAGCCCCGAGGGGGGACAGCTCTTTTATGGCTACACCTTC. Protein product: CASPEGGQLFYGYTF. The chain employs TRBV2 and TRBJ1-2; 7 nucleotides line up with TRBD1. The germline V gene encodes CDR1 SNHLY and CDR2 FYNNEI. The V segment lost 8 bases and the J segment 5 bases; nucleotides outside the gene matches: 14. The CDR3 consists of 15 residues.

The rearrangement uses TRBV5-8 and TRBJ2-1, with 14 bases aligning to TRBD2. The CDR3 extends over 17 amino acids. Germline values: CDR1 SGHTS, CDR2 YDEGEE. J lost 7 bases, V lost 0 bases, and 6 bases had no gene match. The CDR3 reads CASSLGLAGGLFNEQFF. As DNA, the CDR3 is TGTGCCAGCAGCTTGGGACTAGCGGGAGGGCTGTTTAATGAGCAGTTCTTC. The complete variable domain, with remaining parts taken from reference TRBV5-8 and TRBJ2-1, reads EAGVTQSPTHLIKTRGQQATLRCSPISGHTSVYWYQQALGLGLQFLLWYDEGEERNRGNFPPRFSGRQFPNYSSELNVNALELEDSALYLCASSLGLAGGLFNEQFFGPGTRLTVL.

The chain is built from TRBV2 and TRBJ2-2; TRBD2 matches 11 bases. V lost 6 bases, J lost 2 bases, and 2 bases stayed unmatched. The germline V gene encodes CDR1 SNHLY and CDR2 FYNNEI. CDR3 length equals 15 residues. CDR3 region: CASRGTSGNTGELFF. In nucleotides, the CDR3 is TGTGCCAGCAGAGGGACTAGCGGAAACACCGGGGAGCTGTTTTTT.

A single count supports this clone. The chain joins TRBV18 to TRBJ2-7; the D gene is possibly TRBD1 (6 bases). V lost 3 bases and J lost 2, with 26 bases in between. CDR3 length: 19 amino acids. Germline V lookup: CDR1 KGHSH, CDR2 LQKENI. This CDR3 is CASSPALMTGGRMAYEQYF. Written as DNA, the CDR3 is TGTGCCAGCTCACCTGCGCTTATGACAGGAGGAAGGATGGCCTACGAGCAGTACTTC.